This TCR beta chain was captured in a study of technical replicates of blood from a few donors. Sequenced by immunoSEQ multiplex PCR; TCRdb stores in-frame clones only, minus some. The repertoire includes roughly 9,900 clones, around 94% of them detected once, and roughly 7% sits in the top ten. Trimming took 2 bases from V and 3 from J; bases not matched to a gene: 8. The CDR3 consists of 16 residues. CDR1 is LNHDA and CDR2 is SQIVND in the germline V gene (reference sequence). This receptor was obtained from a human donor in good health. J is TRBJ2-5 and V is TRBV19, with 8 bases aligning to TRBD2. The sequencing sample was made of PBMCs. The CDR3 DNA follows: TGTGCCAGTAGTATATTTACTAGCGGAGACAAAGAGACCCAGTACTTC. Translating it yields CASSIFTSGDKETQYF.